This TCR beta chain came from a study of identical twins (dated by TCRdb to 2016 to 2018). Concerning the study at large: To test whether fetal clonotypes persist, this study deep-sequenced TCR alpha and beta repertoires from monozygotic twins, from unrelated adults of various ages, and from cord blood. To rule out contamination, the twin experiments were replicated at different times with different library preparation protocols.

The CDR3, from cysteine to phenylalanine, totals 12 residues. Of all the DNA, just the CDR3 is kept, 36 bases in frame from base 1. Only healthy Caucasian donors were included. Three pairs of female monozygotic twins, all aged 18 to 29 years, made up the twin cohort. Peripheral blood mononuclear cells were the source from which RNA for the TCR libraries was isolated. On the study overall, not on this receptor specifically: Zero-insertion analyses could be partly confounded by invariant T cells such as MAIT and iNKT, though diverse VJ usage argued against such confounding for most clonotypes. Compared with coincidental sharing between unrelated individuals, an excess of low generation-probability sequences was observed among out-of-frame TCR alpha sequences shared between twins. Fewer insertions were carried by abundant cord blood beta clonotypes; a weaker similar trend was observed in young adult naive repertoires, while no such trend was observed in memory repertoires. Excess twin sharing in beta out-of-frame sequences was weaker because fewer shared sequences lowered the signal-to-noise ratio. Recombination models systematically underestimated out-of-frame TCR alpha sharing in monozygotic twins but agreed with sharing between unrelated individuals. Conclusions relied on cross-sectional statistical analysis, since the same donors could not be followed over many years.

The library was obtained by 5' RACE. The sequencer listed for this sample is Illumina HiSeq 2000. A universal primer binding site was added through template switching, and the final cDNA carried a unique molecular identifier so that TCR cDNA molecules could be counted accurately. First-strand cDNA for TCR alpha and beta chains was synthesized from specific primers in the conserved constant-segment region. To control for contamination, every cDNA library was double barcoded, receiving both a SMART-Mk sample barcode and Illumina barcodes. TruSeq adapter sequences and Illumina sample barcodes were added in two successive PCR steps. The Illumina HiSeq platform was used with custom primers to sequence TCR alpha and beta cDNA libraries. The authors processed their data as follows. MiGEC was used to process raw reads and extract unique molecular identifiers, and MiXCR was used to find CDR3 positions. Recombination models were inferred per individual with the repgenHMM and IGoR tools using an EM algorithm. The analysis of shared clonotypes was done with the tcR package in R, with sharing normalized by the product of cloneset sizes. To study raw recombination free of thymic and clonal selection effects, out-of-frame nonproductive sequences were analyzed. TCRdb reprocessing: public reads trimmed at Q25 with fastp, clones called with MiXCR, in-frame beta chains kept. Rows with one shared CDR3 protein collapse into an entry with the most common genes and DNA. Here the V and J calls rest on TCRdb's processing, not on the authors' analysis. Within this sample are 650,000 to 750,000 distinct CDR3 sequences, with approximately 21% of them counted one time only. The ten largest clonotypes hold around 4.5% of the sample.

This clonotype was detected a few times. The antigen it recognizes is unknown. No qualities accompany the bases; no much larger clone lies one base away. Another study also made use of these data, one on T cells expressing NK-cell markers. As that second paper reports: In sorted CD3+CD56+NKG2C+, CD3+CD56+NKG2C- and CD3+CD56-NKG2C+ T-cell subsets from eight or nine donors, TCR beta-chain repertoires were profiled. Among the eight sequenced donors, seven were HCMV-seropositive and one was HCMV-seronegative. In several experiments an anti-gammadeltaTCR antibody was added to restrict sorting to alphabetaTCR-expressing T cells. In several donors, the dominant CD3+CD56+NKG2C+ clonotypes were found to rank among the top 10 CD8+ clonotypes and to make up about 1.0-8% of CD8+ T cells. Those dominant clonotypes were again the most abundant among CD3+CD56-NKG2C+ cells in four donors, at about 28.3-60.1%. Whether the expanded NKG2C-expressing T cell clones were specific for HCMV antigens remained unclear. The study sequenced eight donors, all healthy volunteers chosen at random: three men and five women. HCMV-specific IgG was detected in serum with a commercial ELISA kit to determine HCMV serostatus. For six donors, bulk peripheral blood T-cell repertoires were additionally sequenced from unsorted PBMC. Reads were demultiplexed and grouped by UMI with MIGEC, and clonotypes were assembled and quantified with MiTCR. To exclude erroneous sequences, any TCR cDNA sequence not supported by at least two reads was discarded. Downstream repertoire analysis used the tcR package, and clonotypes were matched across fractions by CDR3 nucleotide sequence plus V segment. VDJmatch was used to annotate antigen specificity against VDJdb, with one amino acid substitution in CDR3 allowed.

The sample was PBMCs. This sequence uses TRBV21-1 and TRBJ1-1. TRBV21-1 is termed a pseudogene. This TCR came from a woman in her late teens or twenties in good health. The sequenced DNA: TGTGCCAGCAGCCCCCGGAGGGCACGCCCTTTCTTT. Translated, it gives CASSPRRARPFF.